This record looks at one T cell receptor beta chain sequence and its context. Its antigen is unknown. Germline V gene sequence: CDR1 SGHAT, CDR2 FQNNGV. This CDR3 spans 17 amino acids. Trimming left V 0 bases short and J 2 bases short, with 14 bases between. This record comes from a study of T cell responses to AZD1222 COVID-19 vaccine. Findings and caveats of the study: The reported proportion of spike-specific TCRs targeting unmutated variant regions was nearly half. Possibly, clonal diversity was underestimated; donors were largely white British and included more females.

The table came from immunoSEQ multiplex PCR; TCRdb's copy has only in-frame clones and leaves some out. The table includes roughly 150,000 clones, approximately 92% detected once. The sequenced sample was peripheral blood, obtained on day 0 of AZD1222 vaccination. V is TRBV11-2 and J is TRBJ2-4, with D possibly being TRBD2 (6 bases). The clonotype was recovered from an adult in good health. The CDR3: CASSLELSGRSKNIQYF. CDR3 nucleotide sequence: TGTGCCAGCAGCTTAGAACTGAGCGGGCGGTCCAAAAACATTCAGTACTTC.